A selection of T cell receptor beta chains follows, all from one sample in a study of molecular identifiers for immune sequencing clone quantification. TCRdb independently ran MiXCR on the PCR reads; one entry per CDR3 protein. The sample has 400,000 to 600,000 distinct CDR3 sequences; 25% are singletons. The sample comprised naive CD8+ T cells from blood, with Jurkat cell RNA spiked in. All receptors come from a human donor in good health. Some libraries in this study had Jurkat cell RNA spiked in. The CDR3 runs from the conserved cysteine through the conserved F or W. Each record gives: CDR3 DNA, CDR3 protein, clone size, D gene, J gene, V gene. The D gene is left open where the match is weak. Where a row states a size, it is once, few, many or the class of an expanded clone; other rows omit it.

TGTGCCAGCAGTTCCGGGACCGGCTATGAGCAGTTCTTC	CASSSGTGYEQFF	NA	NA	TRBJ2-1	TRBV27
TGTGCCAGCAGCTTATTTCTGCTCACAGATACGCAGTATTTT	CASSLFLLTDTQYF	many	NA	TRBJ2-3	TRBV7-2
TGTGCCAGCAGCTTTTCAGATGGCTACACCTTC	CASSFSDGYTF	many	NA	TRBJ1-2	TRBV5-5
TGTGCCAGCAGCTTAGTCCCGGCAGGGGTGGTTTTGGGCACTGAAGCTTTCTTT	CASSLVPAGVVLGTEAFF	NA	NA	TRBJ1-1	TRBV7-2
TGTGCCAGCAGCTTAGACAGCTTCTATGGCTACACCTTC	CASSLDSFYGYTF	few	NA	TRBJ1-2	TRBV7-2
TGTGCCAGCAGTCACCCACAATACACTGAAGCTTTCTTT	CASSHPQYTEAFF	few	NA	TRBJ1-1	TRBV12-3/TRBV12-4
TGTGCCAGCAGCCAATGGAGGGTTTCATTTCCGTCGGCATTTCGGGATCAGCCCCAGCATTTT	CASSQWRVSFPSAFRDQPQHF	few	NA	TRBJ1-5	TRBV16
TGTGCCAGCAGGCCCGGGACAGGGTCGGGCGAGCAGTACTTC	CASRPGTGSGEQYF	NA	TRBD1	TRBJ2-7	TRBV28
TGCAGTGCCAACGTACGAGCGGGACAGGGGGGTTATAGCAATCAGCCCCAGCATTTT	CSANVRAGQGGYSNQPQHF	few	TRBD1	TRBJ1-5	TRBV20-1
TGTGCCAGCAGCTTATTAAGCGGGGGGGCTACAGATACGCAGTATTTT	CASSLLSGGATDTQYF	NA	TRBD2	TRBJ2-3	TRBV5-5
TGCGCCAGCAGCCAAGATCAGACGGAGGAACCGTTCATGAACACTGAAGCTTTCTTT	CASSQDQTEEPFMNTEAFF	NA	NA	TRBJ1-1	TRBV4-3
TGTGCCAGCAGCGGTTGGCAGGGTATCGGAACTGAAGCTTTCTTT	CASSGWQGIGTEAFF	NA	NA	TRBJ1-1	TRBV7-9
TGCAGTGCTAGAGTGAGAGATGAGCAGTTCTTC	CSARVRDEQFF	few	NA	TRBJ2-1	TRBV20-1
TGTGCCAGCAGTGATGTTTACTCAGATACGCAGTATTTT	CASSDVYSDTQYF	NA	NA	TRBJ2-3	TRBV2
TGCAGTGCCAGTGGGGATTTGGGCAAAAACATTCAGTACTTC	CSASGDLGKNIQYF	NA	NA	TRBJ2-4	TRBV20-1
TGTGCCAGCAGTGAAGGGGGAGGGGCCCTCTACGAGCAGTACTTC	CASSEGGGALYEQYF	NA	TRBD2	TRBJ2-7	TRBV2
TGCAGCGTGTCATTAGGGGTCTCTGATGGCTACACCTTC	CSVSLGVSDGYTF	few	NA	TRBJ1-2	TRBV29-1
TGTGCCAGCAGCCCCCGGGGACAGGGTGTCGGAACTGAAGCTTTCTTT	CASSPRGQGVGTEAFF	few	TRBD1	TRBJ1-1	TRBV7-9
TGTGCCAGCAGTTTAGGTTCAGGGGGTCCGAACACTGAAGCTTTCTTT	CASSLGSGGPNTEAFF	many	TRBD1	TRBJ1-1	TRBV12-3/TRBV12-4
TGTGCCAGCAGCCCCCTTCACGATACGCAGTATTTT	CASSPLHDTQYF	NA	NA	TRBJ2-3	TRBV27
TGTGCCAGCAGCTTAGACCCCACCGACGAGCAGTACTTC	CASSLDPTDEQYF	few	NA	TRBJ2-7	TRBV7-2
TGTGCCAGCAGCCAGACAGATGAAGGCTACAATGAGCAGTTCTTC	CASSQTDEGYNEQFF	many	NA	TRBJ2-1	TRBV7-2
TGTGCCAGCAGCCAGGAGGGGACAGGGACGAGAATCGGGGAGCTGTTTTTT	CASSQEGTGTRIGELFF	many	TRBD1	TRBJ2-2	TRBV13
TGTGCCAGCAGTGAAGCGAGGGGCACTGAAGCTTTCTTT	CASSEARGTEAFF	NA	NA	TRBJ1-1	TRBV6-1
TGCGCCAGCAGCCCCACCTCGTTCCGGGAGCAGTACTTC	CASSPTSFREQYF	NA	NA	TRBJ2-7	TRBV4-1
TGTGCCAGCAGCTTAGAACGGACGACCTACGAGCAGTACTTC	CASSLERTTYEQYF	NA	NA	TRBJ2-7	TRBV11-2
TGCGCCAGCAGCTTGGTGCAGGACTCCTACGAGCAGTACTTC	CASSLVQDSYEQYF	NA	NA	TRBJ2-7	TRBV5-1
TGCGCCAGCAGACCCGGACAGTACTCTGGAAACACCATATATTTT	CASRPGQYSGNTIYF	NA	NA	TRBJ1-3	TRBV5-1
TGCGCCAGCAGCCAAGAGAACGGGGTGTTTGCAGATACGCAGTATTTT	CASSQENGVFADTQYF	few	NA	TRBJ2-3	TRBV4-1
TGTGCCAGTAGTCCTGGGTGGGGGACCGGGGAGCTGTTTTTT	CASSPGWGTGELFF	few	NA	TRBJ2-2	TRBV19
TGTGCCAGTAGTACAGTAGCGGGGGGCGTCACAGATACGCAGTATTTT	CASSTVAGGVTDTQYF	NA	TRBD2	TRBJ2-3	TRBV19
TGTGCCAGCAGCCGGACTGGAGGTCCAGATACGCAGTATTTT	CASSRTGGPDTQYF	NA	NA	TRBJ2-3	TRBV3-1
TGTGCCAGCAGCACCTGGGCCACCGGGGAGCTGTTTTTT	CASSTWATGELFF	few	NA	TRBJ2-2	TRBV12-3/TRBV12-4
TGTGCCAGCAGTCTAGAAGACAGGAGGGTTTTCTCTGGGGCCAACGTCCTGACTTTC	CASSLEDRRVFSGANVLTF	few	NA	TRBJ2-6	TRBV27
TGTGCCAGCAGCTTATCTTCGCGAGAGAGGTCTCGGGGCGATGAGCAGTTCTTC	CASSLSSRERSRGDEQFF	NA	NA	TRBJ2-1	TRBV7-9
TGCGCCAGCAGCCAGAGGCTTGGAGGGGGCATTTATGAGCAGTACTTC	CASSQRLGGGIYEQYF	few	NA	TRBJ2-7	TRBV4-1
TGCGCCAGCAGCCAAGAATACAGCTCTGGAAACACCATATATTTT	CASSQEYSSGNTIYF	many	NA	TRBJ1-3	TRBV4-3
TGCGCCAGCAGCCCCTCGGCTTGGGGAGGCAATCAGCCCCAGCATTTT	CASSPSAWGGNQPQHF	NA	NA	TRBJ1-5	TRBV23-1
TGTGCCAGCAGTTTGCAGGGGATCTACGAGCAGTACTTC	CASSLQGIYEQYF	many	NA	TRBJ2-7	TRBV28
TGTGCCAGCAGCTTCTATGGAGAGGATGGCTACACCTTC	CASSFYGEDGYTF	many	NA	TRBJ1-2	TRBV13
TGCAGTGCTAGACAGGGATCTTACGAGCAGTACTTC	CSARQGSYEQYF	many	NA	TRBJ2-7	TRBV20-1
TGTGCCAGCAGGCCCCCGGGAGCAACGAACACCGGGGAGCTGTTTTTT	CASRPPGATNTGELFF	NA	NA	TRBJ2-2	TRBV6-1
TGCGCCAGCAGCCAAGACTACGCACGGGGTACTGATACGCAGTATTTT	CASSQDYARGTDTQYF	NA	NA	TRBJ2-3	TRBV4-1
TGTGCCAGCAGCTTAGCGGACGGGGGGGCCAAGCTTGGGCAGTTCTTC	CASSLADGGAKLGQFF	NA	TRBD2	TRBJ2-1	TRBV7-2
TGTGCCAGCGGCTTGGAAGGTAGCGGGATAAGCACAGATACGCAGTATTTT	CASGLEGSGISTDTQYF	NA	TRBD2	TRBJ2-3	TRBV5-6
TGTGCCAGCAGCTTGCCCAGGGGGGACGGCACTGAAGCTTTCTTT	CASSLPRGDGTEAFF	many	TRBD1	TRBJ1-1	TRBV5-6
TGTGCCAGCAGTCAACTCCGGGACAACTCCTACGAGCAGTACTTC	CASSQLRDNSYEQYF	NA	NA	TRBJ2-7	TRBV6-2/TRBV6-3
TGTGCCAGCAGTTACGGGACAGGGGACTACGAGCAGTACTTC	CASSYGTGDYEQYF	many	TRBD1	TRBJ2-7	TRBV6-5
TGTGCCAGTAGTATAGGGGCCTACACCGGGGAGCTGTTTTTT	CASSIGAYTGELFF	NA	NA	TRBJ2-2	TRBV19
TGTGCCAGCAGCTTGGCGGGGACACTTAATGAAAAACTGTTTTTT	CASSLAGTLNEKLFF	many	NA	TRBJ1-4	TRBV5-4
TGTGCCACGGGAGCCGGGCCCCAGCATTTT	CATGAGPQHF	few	NA	TRBJ1-5	TRBV19
TGTGCCAGCAGTTTTCGGCTAGCGGGGCTCACAGATACGCAGTATTTT	CASSFRLAGLTDTQYF	many	TRBD2	TRBJ2-3	TRBV28